Below, one TCR beta chain is given with its context. Its antigen is as yet unknown. These data originate in a study of T-cell reconstitution after alpha-beta-depleted transplantation in children. The germline gives CDR1 MNHNS, CDR2 SASEGT. Trimming left V 6 bases short and J 0 bases short, with 8 bases between. The CDR3 runs to 13 residues. General study points: Several hundred expanded graft clones reportedly supplied alpha-beta T cells about two months after transplant. For some patients, TCRbeta diversity was high at day 60 because of recipient T cells and thymic progenitors that survived. At the one-year point after transplant, T-cell counts and TCRbeta diversity were found to come mostly from T cells that had been newly produced.

Preparation of the TCRbeta library was carried out with unique molecular identifiers. TCRdb used MiXCR to reprocess the PCR reads, holding one entry per CDR3 protein. The top ten clones hold around 5% of a sample with 700,000 to 850,000 distinct CDR3 sequences, less than 20% of them seen once. The sequence derives from a male patient aged 5 to 17 who had a stem cell transplant for acute lymphoblastic leukemia, so the T cells may come from the graft donor. Sequenced here: PBMCs, mostly from graft donor cells, sampled 360 days after TCRalphabeta/CD19-depleted stem cell transplant. J is TRBJ1-1 and V is TRBV6-1, with a possible D match to TRBD1 (6 bases). In DNA, the CDR3 is TGTGCCAGCAGGGACAGCCTGAACACTGAAGCTTTCTTT. Its protein product is CASRDSLNTEAFF.